This T cell receptor (beta chain) was found in a study of blood T cells in healthy people across ages. Notes on the study in general: Age showed a roughly linear inverse relationship with TCR beta diversity per million T cells.

A remark on this clonotype: Its specificity is not known.

CDR1 is SGHTA and CDR2 is FQGNSA in the germline V gene. This CDR3 spans 15 amino acids. The V and J ends lost 3 bases and 0 bases respectively, with 9 bases between them. PCR was performed a second time for about 6 to 11 cycles using a sample-barcoded 5' primer and a J-beta primer mix. MiXCR, run by TCRdb on the 5' RACE reads, gives a single entry per CDR3 protein. The profile covers hundreds of thousands of distinct CDR3 sequences, with 56% appearing a single time and roughly 24% taken by the ten largest. J is TRBJ2-1 and V is TRBV7-2, with D maybe TRBD1 (5 bases). The sample comprised blood. The clonotype comes from a man aged 35 to 55 in good health. Written as DNA, the CDR3 is TGTGCCAGCAGCTTTCAGGGATACTCCTACAATGAGCAGTTCTTC. It specifies CASSFQGYSYNEQFF.